This T cell receptor beta chain was obtained from a study of metastatic and nonmetastatic thyroid tumors. Turning to the study itself: Malignant thyroid and benign thyroid patients provided blood and tumor or nodule tissue whose repertoires were compared. Study-wide results and limits: In blood and tumor, TCR beta diversity was reportedly significantly higher in malignant thyroid tumors than in benign nodules.

This clone was counted at least ten times. Its antigen is unknown. This CDR3 contains 14 residues. The ends were cut back, 0 bases at V and 11 bases at J, with 19 bases in the middle. In germline, CDR1 is DFQATT, CDR2 SNEGSKA (reference sequence). All patients were untreated before thyroid surgery. Original processing notes: A classifier for distant metastasis in papillary thyroid cancer was constructed using CDR3 differences observed across clinicopathological groups. TCRdb reanalyzed the PCR reads with MiXCR. TCRdb, not the authors, supplied the V and J calls. The repertoire consists of roughly 58,000 clones, with roughly 4% occurring once and the leading ten covering 20% to 25%.

Specimen: blood. This receptor was taken from a female donor with papillary thyroid cancer or a benign thyroid nodule (not recorded which). Some clones in this sample may be carry-over from other donors' samples. This rearrangement joins TRBV20-1 to TRBJ1-1; the D is unclear. DNA of the CDR3: TGCAGTGCTAGAGATGAGGCAGCCTCCTTAAAGGCTTTCTTT. It specifies CSARDEAASLKAFF.